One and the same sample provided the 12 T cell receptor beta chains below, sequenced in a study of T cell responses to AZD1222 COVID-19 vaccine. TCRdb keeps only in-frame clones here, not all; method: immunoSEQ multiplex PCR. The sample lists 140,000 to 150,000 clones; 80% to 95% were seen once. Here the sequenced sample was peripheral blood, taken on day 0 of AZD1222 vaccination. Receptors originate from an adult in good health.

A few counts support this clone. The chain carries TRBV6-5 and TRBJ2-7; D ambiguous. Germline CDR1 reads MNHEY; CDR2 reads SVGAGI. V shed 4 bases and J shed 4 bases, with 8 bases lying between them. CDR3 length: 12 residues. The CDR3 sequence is CASSSTAYEQYF. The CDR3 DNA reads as TGTGCCAGCAGTTCAACAGCTTACGAGCAGTACTTC.

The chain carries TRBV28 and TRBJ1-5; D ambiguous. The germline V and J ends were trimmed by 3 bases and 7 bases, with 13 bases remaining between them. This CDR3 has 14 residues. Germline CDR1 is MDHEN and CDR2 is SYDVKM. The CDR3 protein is CASSLRRVVQPQHF. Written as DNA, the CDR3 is TGTGCCAGCAGTTTGCGGCGGGTGGTCCAGCCCCAGCATTTT.

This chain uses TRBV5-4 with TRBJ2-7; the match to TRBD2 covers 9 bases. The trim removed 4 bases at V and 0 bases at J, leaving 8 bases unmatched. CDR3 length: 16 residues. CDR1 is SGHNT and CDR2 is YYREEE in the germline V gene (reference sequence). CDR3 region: CASSPGGAGGSYEQYF. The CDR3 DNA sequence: TGTGCCAGCAGCCCGGGTGGAGCGGGAGGCTCCTACGAGCAGTACTTC.

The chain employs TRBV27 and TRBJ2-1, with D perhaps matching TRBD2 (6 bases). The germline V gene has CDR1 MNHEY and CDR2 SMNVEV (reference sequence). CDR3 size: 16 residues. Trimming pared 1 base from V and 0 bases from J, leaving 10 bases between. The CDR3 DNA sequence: TGTGCCAGCAGTTTATTTCGGGGGAGCTCCTACAATGAGCAGTTCTTC. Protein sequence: CASSLFRGSSYNEQFF.

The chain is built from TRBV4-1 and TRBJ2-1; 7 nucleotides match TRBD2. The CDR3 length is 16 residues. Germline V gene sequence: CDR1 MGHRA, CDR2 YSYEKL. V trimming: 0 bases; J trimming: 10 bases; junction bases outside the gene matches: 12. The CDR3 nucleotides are TGCGCCAGCAGCCAAGATTTGGCCGCGGGAGCGGGGGAGCAGTTCTTC. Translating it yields CASSQDLAAGAGEQFF.

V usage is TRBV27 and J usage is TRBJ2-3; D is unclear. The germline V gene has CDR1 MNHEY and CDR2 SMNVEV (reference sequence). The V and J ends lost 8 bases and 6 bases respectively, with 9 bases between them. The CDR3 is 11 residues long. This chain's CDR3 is CASQRLDTQYF. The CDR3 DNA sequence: TGTGCCAGCCAAAGACTGGATACGCAGTATTTT.

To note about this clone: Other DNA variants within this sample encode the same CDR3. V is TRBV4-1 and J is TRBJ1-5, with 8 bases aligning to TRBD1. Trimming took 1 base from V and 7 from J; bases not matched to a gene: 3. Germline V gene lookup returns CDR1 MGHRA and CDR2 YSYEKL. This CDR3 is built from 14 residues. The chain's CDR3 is CASSQGRTGQPQHF. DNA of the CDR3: TGCGCCAGCAGCCAAGGGAGGACAGGGCAGCCCCAGCATTTT.

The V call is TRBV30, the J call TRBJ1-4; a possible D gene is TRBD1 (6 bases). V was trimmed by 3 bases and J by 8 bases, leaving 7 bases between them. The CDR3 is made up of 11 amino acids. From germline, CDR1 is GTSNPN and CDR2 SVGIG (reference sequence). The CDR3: CAWRQGEKLFF. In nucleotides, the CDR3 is TGTGCCTGGAGGCAGGGGGAAAAACTGTTTTTT.

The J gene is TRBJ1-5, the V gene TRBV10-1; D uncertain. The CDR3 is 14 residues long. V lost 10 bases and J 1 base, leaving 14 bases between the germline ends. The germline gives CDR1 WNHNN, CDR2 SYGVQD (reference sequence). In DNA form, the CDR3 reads TGCGCCACCTCTATCGGGTGGAGCAATCAGCCCCAGCATTTT. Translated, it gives CATSIGWSNQPQHF.

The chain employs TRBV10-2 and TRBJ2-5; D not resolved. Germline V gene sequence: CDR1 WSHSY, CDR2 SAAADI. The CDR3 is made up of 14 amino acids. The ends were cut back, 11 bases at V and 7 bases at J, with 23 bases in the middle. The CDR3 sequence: CASSPRRFSGTQYF. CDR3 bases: TGCGCCTCGTCCCCCCGCCGATTCAGTGGGACCCAGTACTTC.

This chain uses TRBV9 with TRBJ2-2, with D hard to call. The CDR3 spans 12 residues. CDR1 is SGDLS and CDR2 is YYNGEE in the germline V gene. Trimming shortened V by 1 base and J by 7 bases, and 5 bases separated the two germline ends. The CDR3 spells CASSVRSGELFF. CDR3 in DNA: TGTGCCAGCAGCGTACGTAGCGGGGAGCTGTTTTTT.

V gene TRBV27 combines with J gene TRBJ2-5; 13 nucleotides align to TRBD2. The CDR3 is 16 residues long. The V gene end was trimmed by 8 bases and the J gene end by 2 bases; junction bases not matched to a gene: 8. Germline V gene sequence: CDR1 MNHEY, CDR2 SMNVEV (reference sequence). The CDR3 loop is CASQLAGGLIQETQYF. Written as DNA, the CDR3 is TGTGCCAGCCAACTAGCGGGAGGGTTAATACAAGAGACCCAGTACTTC.